Presented here are 32 T cell receptor beta chains from one specimen sequenced in a study of shared clonotypes between healthy human individuals. Profiled with immunoSEQ multiplex PCR; TCRdb holds only in-frame clones, not every one. The table has 2 million to 2.5 million clones, approximately 93% seen once; the top ten hold under 0.45%. What was sequenced was naive CD4+ T cells from PBMCs. Described subset: CD45RA+ positively selected. These receptors originate from a man aged 18 to 30 in good health. Some clones in this sample may be carry-over from other donors' samples.

The genes are TRBV25-1 and TRBJ2-2; tentative D call: TRBD1 (6 bases). The CDR3 length is 12 residues. CDR1 and CDR2 from the germline V gene are MGHDK and SYGVNS. Trimming stripped 7 bases from V and 3 bases from J, with 6 bases between. CDR3 DNA sequence: TGTGCCAGCACAGGGGACACCGGGGAGCTGTTTTTT. Translation: CASTGDTGELFF.

The rearrangement links TRBV5-4 to TRBJ2-3; 12 bases align to TRBD2. Trimming cost V 3 bases and J 3 bases; bases outside gene matches: 5. The CDR3 is made up of 16 amino acids. Germline V CDR1 and CDR2: SGHNT, YYREEE (reference sequence). CDR3 residues: CASSSRTSGTTDTQYF. The CDR3, as DNA: TGTGCCAGCAGCTCTAGGACTAGCGGGACAACAGATACGCAGTATTTT.

This rearrangement joins TRBV7-2 to TRBJ2-1; 11 nucleotides align to TRBD2. The CDR3 covers 17 residues. The ends lost 4 bases at V and 8 bases at J; junction bases unmatched: 13. The germline CDR1 and CDR2 sequences are SGHTA and FQGNSA. The CDR3 DNA is TGTGCCAGCAGCTCCCAACCGGTGGTAGCGGGAGGGGATGAGCAGTTCTTC. Its protein is CASSSQPVVAGGDEQFF.

The gene calls are TRBV5-1 and TRBJ1-1; D unclear. The CDR3 has 15 amino acids. The germline V and J ends were trimmed by 0 bases and 5 bases, with 14 bases remaining between them. Germline lookup yields CDR1 SGHRS and CDR2 YFSETQ. In nucleotides, the CDR3 is TGCGCCAGCAGCTTGGTCCTTGGGGAGGGAACTGAAGCTTTCTTT. Protein: CASSLVLGEGTEAFF.

This chain links TRBV15 with TRBJ1-4, with no clear D. The germline V gene has CDR1 LNHNV and CDR2 YYDKDF (reference sequence). This CDR3 region has 13 residues. Trimming pared 1 base from V and 14 bases from J, leaving 14 bases between. The CDR3, as DNA: TGTGCCACCAGCAGAGTTACCGTAACCGCGCTGTTTTTT. Amino acids: CATSRVTVTALFF.

The chain's CDR3 is CASSKGDRVPGNTIYF. For the CDR3, the DNA is TGTGCCAGCAGCAAAGGGGACAGGGTCCCTGGAAACACCATATATTTT. V is TRBV21-1 and J is TRBJ1-3; TRBD1, the table's D call, lacks a check against the DNA. TRBV21-1 has pseudogene status. This CDR3 has 16 residues.

The V call is TRBV5-4, the J call TRBJ1-2; D remains unclear. This CDR3 has 13 amino acids. V lost 2 bases to trimming and J lost 3 bases, with 8 bases between them. CDR1 is SGHNT, CDR2 YYREEE, per germline (reference sequence). The CDR3 DNA is TGTGCCAGCAGCTTCGCGGGTCACTATGGCTACACCTTC. This translates into CASSFAGHYGYTF.

V and J are TRBV7-3 and TRBJ2-2, with 7 bases identical to TRBD1. V lost 5 bases to trimming and J lost 3 bases; unmatched junction nucleotides: 6. Germline loops: CDR1 SGHTA, CDR2 FQGTGA. This CDR3 has 15 amino acids. CDR3 sequence: CASSHDRADTGELFF. The CDR3 DNA reads as TGTGCCAGCAGCCACGACAGGGCGGACACCGGGGAGCTGTTTTTT.

The V and J genes are TRBV7-2 and TRBJ2-7; D unclear. Germline loops: CDR1 SGHTA, CDR2 FQGNSA. The V gene lost 1 base and the J gene lost 2 bases, with 12 bases spanning the gap. CDR3 length: 15 amino acids. The CDR3 here is CASSLGVQLAYEQYF. The CDR3 DNA reads as TGTGCCAGCAGCTTAGGGGTCCAGCTGGCCTACGAGCAGTACTTC.

The chain employs TRBV15 and TRBJ2-7; TRBD1 matches 7 bases. The V gene's germline CDR1 is LNHNV and CDR2 YYDKDF (reference sequence). The CDR3 runs 16 residues. V lost 1 base and J lost 0; bases outside the gene matches: 6. The CDR3 bases are TGTGCCACCAGCAGAGGGGACAGTTCCGGCTCCTACGAGCAGTACTTC. This gives the protein CATSRGDSSGSYEQYF.

The V gene is TRBV6-5, the J gene TRBJ1-2; possible D gene TRBD1, 5 bases. The length of the CDR3 is 12 residues. The germline gives CDR1 MNHEY, CDR2 SVGAGI. The V gene lost 6 bases and the J gene lost 8 bases, with 13 bases spanning the gap. The DNA of the CDR3 is TGTGCCAGCAGCCCAGACAGTAGGGGCTACACCTTC. It is translated as CASSPDSRGYTF.

V usage is TRBV5-4 and J usage is TRBJ2-5; D uncertain. V was clipped by 5 bases and J by 1 base, with 12 bases between them. CDR1 and CDR2 from the germline V gene are SGHNT and YYREEE (reference sequence). CDR3 size: 14 residues. CDR3 DNA sequence: TGTGCCAGCAGTTTTACGGGTCCCCAAGAGACCCAGTACTTC. Its translation: CASSFTGPQETQYF. Together with reference TRBV5-4 and TRBJ2-5, the CDR3 gives the full variable domain: ETGVTQSPTHLIKTRGQQVTLRCSSQSGHNTVSWYQQALGQGPQFIFQYYREEENGRGNFPPRFSGLQFPNYSSELNVNALELDDSALYLCASSFTGPQETQYFGPGTRLLVL.

Only one count was recorded for this clone. The chain uses TRBV18 and TRBJ2-1; no reliable D call. Trimming pared 2 bases from V and 8 bases from J, leaving 13 bases between. CDR3 length equals 14 residues. Germline V lookup: CDR1 KGHSH, CDR2 LQKENI. The CDR3 loop reads CASSPFFGLDEQFF. As DNA, the CDR3 is TGTGCCAGCTCACCATTTTTCGGATTGGATGAGCAGTTCTTC.

The chain joins TRBV14 to TRBJ2-7; 9 bases agree with TRBD2. The CDR3 loop spans 17 amino acids. The germline V gene has CDR1 SGHDN and CDR2 FVKESK. The V and J ends lost 3 bases and 5 bases, in that order; junction bases with no gene match: 14. Written as DNA, the CDR3 is TGTGCCAGCAGCCACCCGGGGACTAGCAATACCATCGACGAGCAGTACTTC. This encodes CASSHPGTSNTIDEQYF.

V gene TRBV5-6 combines with J gene TRBJ1-2, with 7 bases lining up with TRBD1. V dropped 3 bases and J dropped 4; count of bases not matched to a gene: 9. The CDR3 sequence is 15 residues long. Germline CDR1 is SGHDT and CDR2 is YYEEEE. CDR3 sequence (DNA): TGTGCCAGCAGCTGGTATTCCGGGACAGTCTATGGCTACACCTTC. Encoded protein: CASSWYSGTVYGYTF.

This clone was counted a single time. The chain has TRBV28 and TRBJ1-1; 10 bases are a match to TRBD1. The length of the CDR3 is 15 residues. V was pared by 5 bases and J by 6 bases, with 9 bases of the junction left unmatched. The germline V gene has CDR1 MDHEN and CDR2 SYDVKM. In DNA form, the CDR3 reads TGTGCCAGCAGTCCACGGACAGGGGGTCGGTCTGAAGCTTTCTTT. It is translated as CASSPRTGGRSEAFF.

This chain links TRBV5-1 with TRBJ2-7, with TRBD1 matching over 7 bases. This CDR3 is built from 15 residues. Germline trimming cut 4 bases from V and 4 bases from J; bases unmatched to any gene: 11. Germline CDR1 is SGHRS and CDR2 is YFSETQ. The CDR3 DNA is TGCGCCAGCAGCCCGGTCGGGGACAGAACTTACGAGCAGTACTTC. As protein: CASSPVGDRTYEQYF.

V usage is TRBV19 and J usage is TRBJ2-5; D assignment may be TRBD1 or TRBD2 (5 bases each). CDR1 is LNHDA and CDR2 is SQIVND in the germline V gene (reference sequence). Between the trimmed V and J ends, which lost 3 bases and 4 bases, there was a span of 12 bases. There are 14 residues in the CDR3. CDR3: CASSILGTGETQYF. The DNA for the CDR3 is TGTGCCAGTAGTATCCTAGGGACCGGAGAGACCCAGTACTTC. Variable domain in full (rest from reference TRBV19 and TRBJ2-5): DGGITQSPKYLFRKEGQNVTLSCEQNLNHDAMYWYRQDPGQGLRLIYYSQIVNDFQKGDIAEGYSVSREKKESFPLTVTSAQKNPTAFYLCASSILGTGETQYFGPGTRLLVL.

V is TRBV4-1 and J is TRBJ1-2; weak D call: TRBD1 (5 bases). V was shortened by 0 bases and J by 0 bases, with 14 bases between the two germline ends. CDR1 and CDR2 (germline): MGHRA, YSYEKL. This CDR3 has 17 amino acids. This chain's CDR3 is CASSQDREIWTNYGYTF. DNA of the CDR3: TGCGCCAGCAGCCAAGACAGGGAGATTTGGACTAACTATGGCTACACCTTC.

This clone was found once. The V call is TRBV28, the J call TRBJ2-7; D is possibly TRBD2 (6 bases). The germline V and J ends were trimmed by 8 bases and 2 bases, with 10 bases remaining between them. The CDR3 runs 12 residues. Germline V lookup: CDR1 MDHEN, CDR2 SYDVKM. CDR3 amino acids: CASGTHPYEQYF. In DNA form, the CDR3 reads TGTGCCAGCGGGACTCATCCCTACGAGCAGTACTTC.

J is TRBJ2-7 and V is TRBV29-1, with D maybe TRBD1 (5 bases). The CDR3 is made up of 13 amino acids. CDR1 SQVTM and CDR2 ANQGSEA come from the germline V gene. V lost 5 bases and J lost 5, with 16 bases in between. The CDR3 DNA sequence: TGCAGCGTTAAGACAGTGCTTCTGGACGAGCAGTACTTC. It translates to CSVKTVLLDEQYF.

V is TRBV5-1 and J is TRBJ1-1, with D possibly TRBD1 on 6 matching bases. This CDR3 has 15 residues. Germline loops: CDR1 SGHRS, CDR2 YFSETQ. The V end was cut by 0 bases, the J end by 6 bases, with 15 bases between. CDR3 loop: CASSLAGARSAEAFF. CDR3 in DNA: TGCGCCAGCAGCTTGGCGGGGGCGCGTTCGGCTGAAGCTTTCTTT.

V and J are TRBV28 and TRBJ1-2, with 10 bases fitting TRBD1. V was pared by 4 bases and J by 8 bases, with 7 bases of the junction left unmatched. In germline, CDR1 is MDHEN, CDR2 SYDVKM. This CDR3 is built from 14 residues. The CDR3 is CASSSGQGVGGYTF. CDR3 DNA sequence: TGTGCCAGCAGTTCCGGACAGGGGGTAGGAGGCTACACCTTC.

The CDR3 DNA is TGTGCCAGCAGTCAAACGGCGGAGCAGTTCTTC. It specifies CASSQTAEQFF. This chain links TRBV6-6 with TRBJ2-1; D not certain. The CDR3 is 11 residues long. Deletions cut 5 bases from V and 10 bases from J, with 9 bases between. Germline CDR1 and CDR2: MNHNY and SVGAGI (reference sequence).

The chain couples TRBV19 to TRBJ1-2; D is undetermined. The CDR3 runs to 14 residues. The V gene's germline CDR1 is LNHDA and CDR2 SQIVND (reference sequence). Trimming shortened V by 1 base and J by 3 bases, and 9 bases separated the two germline ends. The chain's CDR3 is CASSIVAGDYGYTF. CDR3 bases: TGTGCCAGTAGTATAGTGGCCGGAGACTATGGCTACACCTTC.

The genes are TRBV30 and TRBJ1-2, with D unclear. Germline values: CDR1 GTSNPN, CDR2 SVGIG (reference sequence). V was cut by 1 base and J by 7 bases, with 7 bases left in between. This CDR3 contains 11 residues. CDR3 amino acids: CAWSAYGGYTF. In nucleotides, the CDR3 is TGTGCCTGGAGTGCATATGGTGGCTACACCTTC. Using reference TRBV30 and TRBJ1-2 for the parts outside the CDR3, the full variable domain is SQTIHQWPATLVQPVGSPLSLECTVEGTSNPNLYWYRQAAGRGLQLLFYSVGIGQISSEVPQNLSASRPQDRQFILSSKKLLLSDSGFYLCAWSAYGGYTFGSGTRLTVV.

This chain connects TRBV5-1 to TRBJ1-2, with TRBD1 matching 7 bases. The CDR3 length is 15 residues. V shed 4 bases, J shed 1 base, and the junction held 7 bases outside the gene matches. Germline values: CDR1 SGHRS, CDR2 YFSETQ. The CDR3 region is CASSRGQDVNYGYTF. For the CDR3, the DNA is TGCGCCAGCAGCCGCGGACAGGACGTTAACTATGGCTACACCTTC.

J is TRBJ1-2 and V is TRBV6-4; the match to TRBD1 covers 7 bases. Germline assignment: CDR1 MRHNA and CDR2 SNTAGT. V gave up 6 bases and J gave up 5 bases; unmatched junction bases: 15. This CDR3 contains 16 residues. CDR3 DNA: TGTGCCAGCAGGGGAACCCTACCGACAGGGAATTATGGCTACACCTTC. Protein: CASRGTLPTGNYGYTF.

This sequence joins TRBV5-5 and TRBJ2-7; D tentatively reads TRBD1 or TRBD2 (5 bases each). Between the trimmed V and J ends, which lost 5 bases and 2 bases, there was a span of 17 bases. Germline V gene sequence: CDR1 SGHKS, CDR2 YYEKEE (reference sequence). This CDR3 spans 15 amino acids. The CDR3 sequence: CASSPTGTETYEQYF. The CDR3 DNA follows: TGTGCCAGCAGTCCCACCGGGACGGAGACCTACGAGCAGTACTTC.

V and J are TRBV5-1 and TRBJ1-2; 10 bases align to TRBD1. This CDR3 region has 14 residues. Trimming removed 4 bases from V and 5 bases from J; junction bases left unmatched: 5. Germline loops: CDR1 SGHRS, CDR2 YFSETQ. CDR3 DNA sequence: TGCGCCAGCAGCGGGGGACAGGGGCGGTATGGCTACACCTTC. It encodes CASSGGQGRYGYTF.

On this clone itself: Other nucleotide sequences in the sample specify the same CDR3. V is TRBV6-1 and J is TRBJ1-1; D not certain. CDR1 and CDR2 from the germline V gene are MNHNS and SASEGT. The CDR3 runs 13 residues. Trimming pared 1 base from V and 4 bases from J, leaving 7 bases between. The CDR3 loop is CASSEDRGTEAFF. Here the CDR3 DNA reads TGTGCCAGCAGTGAAGACCGGGGCACTGAAGCTTTCTTT.

The V and J genes are TRBV30 and TRBJ2-1, with D possibly matching TRBD1 (5 bases). This CDR3 region has 11 residues. V was cut by 3 bases and J by 12 bases, with 12 bases left in between. Germline V gene sequence: CDR1 GTSNPN, CDR2 SVGIG (reference sequence). The DNA for the CDR3 is TGTGCCTGGAGCGATACGGACACGCAGTTCTTC. As protein: CAWSDTDTQFF.